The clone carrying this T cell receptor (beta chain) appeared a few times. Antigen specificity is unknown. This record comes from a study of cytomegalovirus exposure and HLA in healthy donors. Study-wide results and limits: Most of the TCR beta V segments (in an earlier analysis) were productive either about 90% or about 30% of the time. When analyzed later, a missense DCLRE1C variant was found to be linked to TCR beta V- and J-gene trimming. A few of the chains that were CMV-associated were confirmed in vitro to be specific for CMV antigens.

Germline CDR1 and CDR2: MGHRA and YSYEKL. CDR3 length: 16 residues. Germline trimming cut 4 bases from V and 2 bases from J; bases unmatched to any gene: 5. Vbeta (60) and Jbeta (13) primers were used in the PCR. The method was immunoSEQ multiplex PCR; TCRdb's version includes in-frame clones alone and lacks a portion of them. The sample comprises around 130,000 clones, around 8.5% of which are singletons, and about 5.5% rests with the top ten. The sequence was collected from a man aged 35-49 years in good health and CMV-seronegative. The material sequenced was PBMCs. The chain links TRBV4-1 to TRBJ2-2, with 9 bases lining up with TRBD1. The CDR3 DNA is TGCGCCAGCAGCCCAAACACAGGGGGCAACACCGGGGAGCTGTTTTTT. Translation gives CASSPNTGGNTGELFF.